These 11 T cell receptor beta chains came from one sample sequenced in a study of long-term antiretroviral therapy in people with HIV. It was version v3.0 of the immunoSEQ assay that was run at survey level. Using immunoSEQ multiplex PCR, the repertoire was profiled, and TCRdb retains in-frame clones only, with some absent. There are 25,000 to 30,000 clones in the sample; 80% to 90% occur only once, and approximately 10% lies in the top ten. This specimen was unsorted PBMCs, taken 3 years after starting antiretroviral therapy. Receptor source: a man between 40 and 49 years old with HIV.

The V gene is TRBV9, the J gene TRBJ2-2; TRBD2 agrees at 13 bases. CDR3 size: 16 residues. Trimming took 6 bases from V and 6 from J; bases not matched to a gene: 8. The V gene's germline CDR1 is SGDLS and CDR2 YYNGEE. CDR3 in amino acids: CASIPGTSGAPGELFF. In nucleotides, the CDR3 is TGTGCCAGCATTCCTGGGACTAGCGGGGCTCCCGGGGAGCTGTTTTTT.

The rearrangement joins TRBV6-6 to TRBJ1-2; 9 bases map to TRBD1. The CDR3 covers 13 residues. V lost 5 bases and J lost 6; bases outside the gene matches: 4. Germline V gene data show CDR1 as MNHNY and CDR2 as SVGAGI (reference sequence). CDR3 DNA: TGTGCCAGCAGTCCCGGGACAGGGAATGGCTACACCTTC. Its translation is CASSPGTGNGYTF.

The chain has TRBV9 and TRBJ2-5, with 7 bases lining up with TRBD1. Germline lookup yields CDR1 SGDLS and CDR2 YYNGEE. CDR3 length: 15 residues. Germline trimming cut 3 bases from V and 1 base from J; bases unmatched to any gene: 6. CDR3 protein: CASSALRDSQETQYF. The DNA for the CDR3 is TGTGCCAGCAGCGCCCTACGGGACAGCCAAGAGACCCAGTACTTC.

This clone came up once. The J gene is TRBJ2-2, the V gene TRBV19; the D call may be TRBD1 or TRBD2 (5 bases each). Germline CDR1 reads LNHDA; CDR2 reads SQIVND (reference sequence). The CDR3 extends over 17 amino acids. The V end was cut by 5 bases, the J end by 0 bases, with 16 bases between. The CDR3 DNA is TGTGCCAGTAGTTCGGAAGCCGGGACCACGAACACCGGGGAGCTGTTTTTT. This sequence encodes CASSSEAGTTNTGELFF.

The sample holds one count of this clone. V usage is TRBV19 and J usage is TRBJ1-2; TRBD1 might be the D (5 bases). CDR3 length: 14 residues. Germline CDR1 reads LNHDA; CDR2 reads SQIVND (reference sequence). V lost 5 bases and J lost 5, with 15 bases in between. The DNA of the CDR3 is TGTGCCAGTAGTCCCCAAGGGGTGGGGTATGGCTACACCTTC. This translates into CASSPQGVGYGYTF.

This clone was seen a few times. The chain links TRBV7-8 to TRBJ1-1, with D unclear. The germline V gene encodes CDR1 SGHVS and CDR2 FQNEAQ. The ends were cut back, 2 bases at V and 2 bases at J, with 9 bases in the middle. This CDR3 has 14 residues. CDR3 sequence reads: CASSLSAINTEAFF. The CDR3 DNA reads TGTGCCAGCAGCTTATCAGCCATAAACACTGAAGCTTTCTTT. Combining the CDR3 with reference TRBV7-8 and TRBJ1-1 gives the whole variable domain GAGVSQSPRYKVAKRGQDVALRCDPISGHVSLFWYQQALGQGPEFLTYFQNEAQLDKSGLPSDRFFAERPEGSVSTLKIQRTQQEDSAVYLCASSLSAINTEAFFGQGTRLTVV.

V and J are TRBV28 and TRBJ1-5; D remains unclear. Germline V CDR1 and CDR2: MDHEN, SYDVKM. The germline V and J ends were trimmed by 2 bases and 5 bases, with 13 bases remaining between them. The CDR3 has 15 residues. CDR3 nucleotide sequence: TGTGCCAGCAGTTTAGTCAATTGGGGAGATCAGCCCCAGCATTTT. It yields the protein CASSLVNWGDQPQHF.

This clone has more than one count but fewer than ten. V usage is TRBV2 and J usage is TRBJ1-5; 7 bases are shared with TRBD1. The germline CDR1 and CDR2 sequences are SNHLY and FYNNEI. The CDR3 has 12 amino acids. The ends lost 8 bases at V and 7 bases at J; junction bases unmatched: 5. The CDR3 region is CASGRGGQPQHF. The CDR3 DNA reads TGTGCCAGCGGCAGGGGGGGACAGCCCCAGCATTTT.

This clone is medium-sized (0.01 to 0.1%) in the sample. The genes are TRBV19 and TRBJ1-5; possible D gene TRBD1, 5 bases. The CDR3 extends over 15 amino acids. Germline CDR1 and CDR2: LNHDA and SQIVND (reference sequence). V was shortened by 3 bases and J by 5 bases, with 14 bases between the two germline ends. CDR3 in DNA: TGTGCCAGTAGTATTTGGCAGGGTGGGGATCAGCCCCAGCATTTT. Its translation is CASSIWQGGDQPQHF.

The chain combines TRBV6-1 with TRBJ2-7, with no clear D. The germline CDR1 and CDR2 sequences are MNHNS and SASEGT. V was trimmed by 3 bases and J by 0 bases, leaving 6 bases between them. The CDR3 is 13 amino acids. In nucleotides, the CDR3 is TGTGCCAGCAGTGAGGCCTACTCCTACGAGCAGTACTTC. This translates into CASSEAYSYEQYF.

The CDR3 region is CASSQERGGMETQYF. CDR3 DNA: TGTGCCAGCAGCCAAGAGAGGGGGGGAATGGAGACCCAGTACTTC. V is TRBV4-2 and J is TRBJ2-5; possibly TRBD2 for D (7 bases). The germline V gene has CDR1 LGHNA and CDR2 YNFKEQ. V was trimmed by 0 bases and J by 5 bases, leaving 13 bases between them. The CDR3 extends over 15 amino acids.